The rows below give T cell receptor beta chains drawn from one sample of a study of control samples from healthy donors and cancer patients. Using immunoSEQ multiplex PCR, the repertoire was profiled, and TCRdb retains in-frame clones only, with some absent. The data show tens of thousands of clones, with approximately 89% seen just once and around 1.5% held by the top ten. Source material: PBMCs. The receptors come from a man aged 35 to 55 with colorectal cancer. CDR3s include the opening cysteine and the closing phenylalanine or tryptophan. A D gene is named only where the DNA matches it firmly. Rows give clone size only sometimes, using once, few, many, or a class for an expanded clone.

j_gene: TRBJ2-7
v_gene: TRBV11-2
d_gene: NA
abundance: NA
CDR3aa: CASRGSSYEQYF
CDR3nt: TGTGCCAGCAGGGGGAGCTCCTACGAGCAGTACTTC

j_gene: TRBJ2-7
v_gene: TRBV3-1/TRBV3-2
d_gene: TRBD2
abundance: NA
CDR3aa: CASSQVTREGTYEQYF
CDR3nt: TGTGCCAGCAGCCAAGTGACGCGGGAGGGAACCTACGAGCAGTACTTC

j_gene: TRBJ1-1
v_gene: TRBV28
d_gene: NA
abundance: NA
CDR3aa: CASSFPGTGNTEAFF
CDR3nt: TGTGCCAGCAGTTTCCCTGGGACGGGGAACACTGAAGCTTTCTTT

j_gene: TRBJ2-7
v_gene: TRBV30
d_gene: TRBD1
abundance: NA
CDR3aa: CAWSLDRERYF
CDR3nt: TGTGCCTGGAGCCTCGACAGGGAACGGTACTTC

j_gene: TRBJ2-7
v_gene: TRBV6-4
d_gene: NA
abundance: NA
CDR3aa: CASSELISGTGSYEQYF
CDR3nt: TGTGCCAGCAGTGAATTGATTAGCGGAACGGGCTCCTACGAGCAGTACTTC

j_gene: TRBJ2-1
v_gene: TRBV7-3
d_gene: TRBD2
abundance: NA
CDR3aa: CASSLIPNRAGAPHEQFF
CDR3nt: TGTGCCAGCAGCTTAATACCGAACAGAGCGGGAGCACCACATGAGCAGTTCTTC

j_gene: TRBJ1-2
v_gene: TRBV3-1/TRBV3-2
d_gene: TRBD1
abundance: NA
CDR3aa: CASSQPTGVEGYTF
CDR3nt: TGTGCCAGCAGCCAGCCAACAGGGGTTGAGGGCTACACCTTC

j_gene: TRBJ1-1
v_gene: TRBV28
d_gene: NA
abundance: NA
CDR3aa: CASTKVTEAFF
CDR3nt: TGTGCCAGCACCAAAGTCACTGAAGCTTTCTTT

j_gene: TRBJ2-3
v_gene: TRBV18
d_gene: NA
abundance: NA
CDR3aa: CASSARTAPDTQYF
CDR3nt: TGTGCCAGCTCAGCGAGGACGGCGCCAGATACGCAGTATTTT

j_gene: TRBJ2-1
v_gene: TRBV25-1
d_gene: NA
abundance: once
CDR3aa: CASRRDGENEQFF
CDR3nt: TGTGCCAGCAGACGGGACGGAGAGAATGAGCAGTTCTTC

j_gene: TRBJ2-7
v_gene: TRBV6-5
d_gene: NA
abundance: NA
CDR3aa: CASSYSIWGPIYEQYF
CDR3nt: TGTGCCAGCAGTTACTCGATTTGGGGCCCCATTTACGAGCAGTACTTC

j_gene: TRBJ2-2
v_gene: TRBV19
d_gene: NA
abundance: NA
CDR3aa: CASSIANRAGELFF
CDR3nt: TGTGCCAGTAGTATAGCTAATAGGGCCGGGGAGCTGTTTTTT

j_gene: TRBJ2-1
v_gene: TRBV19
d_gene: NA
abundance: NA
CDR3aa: CASSLKGAAPNEQFF
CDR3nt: TGTGCCAGTAGTTTGAAAGGGGCAGCGCCAAATGAGCAGTTCTTC

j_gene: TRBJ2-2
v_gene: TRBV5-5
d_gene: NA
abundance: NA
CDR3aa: CASSLARLGNTGELFF
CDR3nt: TGTGCCAGCAGCTTGGCCCGACTAGGCAACACCGGGGAGCTGTTTTTT

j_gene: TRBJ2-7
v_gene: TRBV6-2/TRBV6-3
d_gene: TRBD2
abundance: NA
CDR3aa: CASSTSSGRVGEQYF
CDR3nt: TGTGCCAGCAGTACCAGTAGCGGGAGAGTAGGAGAGCAGTACTTC

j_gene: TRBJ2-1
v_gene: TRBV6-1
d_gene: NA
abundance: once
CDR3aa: CASSEELPSYNEQFF
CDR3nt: TGTGCCAGCAGTGAAGAGCTTCCCTCCTACAATGAGCAGTTCTTC

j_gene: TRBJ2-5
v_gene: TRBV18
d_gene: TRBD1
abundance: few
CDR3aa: CASSPSGGSETQYF
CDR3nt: TGTGCCAGCTCACCCTCAGGGGGCTCAGAGACCCAGTACTTC

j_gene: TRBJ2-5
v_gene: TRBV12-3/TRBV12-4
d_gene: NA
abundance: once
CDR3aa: CASSRQAQETQYF
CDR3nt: TGTGCCAGCAGCAGACAGGCCCAAGAGACCCAGTACTTC

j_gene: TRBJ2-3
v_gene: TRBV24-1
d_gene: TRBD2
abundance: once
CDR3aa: CATRGSIAGETDTQYF
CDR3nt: TGTGCCACCAGGGGCTCTATAGCGGGAGAAACAGATACGCAGTATTTT

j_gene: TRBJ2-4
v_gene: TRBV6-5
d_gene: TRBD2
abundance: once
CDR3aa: CASSRLADKNIQYF
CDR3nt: TGTGCCAGCAGTCGACTAGCGGACAAAAACATTCAGTACTTC

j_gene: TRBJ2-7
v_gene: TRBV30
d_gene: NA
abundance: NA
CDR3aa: CAWASWAGRGPPYEQYF
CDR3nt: TGTGCCTGGGCCTCGTGGGCAGGCCGGGGCCCCCCCTACGAGCAGTACTTC

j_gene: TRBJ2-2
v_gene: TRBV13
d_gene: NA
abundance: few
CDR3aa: CASSPNTGELFF
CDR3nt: TGTGCCAGCAGCCCGAACACCGGGGAGCTGTTTTTT

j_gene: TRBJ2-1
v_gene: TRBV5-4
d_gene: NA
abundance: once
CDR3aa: CASSLVSDEQFF
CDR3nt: TGTGCCAGCAGCTTGGTCAGCGATGAGCAGTTCTTC

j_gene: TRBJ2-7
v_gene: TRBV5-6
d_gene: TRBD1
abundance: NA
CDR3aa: CASRLGQGDYEQYF
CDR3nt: TGTGCCAGCAGGTTAGGACAGGGCGACTACGAGCAGTACTTC

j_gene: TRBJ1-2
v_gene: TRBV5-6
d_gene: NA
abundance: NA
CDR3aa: CASSLFTSLLNYGYTF
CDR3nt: TGTGCCAGCAGCTTGTTTACTTCTTTACTTAACTATGGCTACACCTTC

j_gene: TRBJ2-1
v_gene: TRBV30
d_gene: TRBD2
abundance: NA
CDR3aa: CAWSEGLAGDLYNEQFF
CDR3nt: TGTGCCTGGAGTGAGGGACTAGCGGGAGACCTCTACAATGAGCAGTTCTTC

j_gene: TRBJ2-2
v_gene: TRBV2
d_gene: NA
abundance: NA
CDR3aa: CASSVGLGLPGELFF
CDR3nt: TGTGCCAGCAGTGTGGGATTGGGGTTACCCGGGGAGCTGTTTTTT

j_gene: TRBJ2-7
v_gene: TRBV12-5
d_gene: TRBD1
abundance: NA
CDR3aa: CASYPGGHEQYF
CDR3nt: TGTGCTAGTTACCCAGGGGGCCACGAGCAGTACTTC

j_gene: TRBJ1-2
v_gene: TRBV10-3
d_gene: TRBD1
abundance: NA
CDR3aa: CAITQDRAYGYTF
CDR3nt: TGTGCCATCACCCAGGACAGGGCCTATGGCTACACCTTC

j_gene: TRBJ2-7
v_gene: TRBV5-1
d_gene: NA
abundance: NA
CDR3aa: CASSLPSYEQYF
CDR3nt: TGCGCCAGCAGCTTGCCAAGTTACGAGCAGTACTTC

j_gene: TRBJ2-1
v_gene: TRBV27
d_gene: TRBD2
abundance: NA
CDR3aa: CASSSRGGYNEQFF
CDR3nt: TGTGCCAGCAGTTCCCGGGGGGGGTACAATGAGCAGTTCTTC

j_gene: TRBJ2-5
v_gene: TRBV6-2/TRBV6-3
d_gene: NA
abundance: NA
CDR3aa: CASGPRTQYF
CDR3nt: TGTGCCAGCGGCCCGAGGACCCAGTACTTC

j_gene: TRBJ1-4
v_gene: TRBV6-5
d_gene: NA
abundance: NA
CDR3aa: CASSYSGNPNEKLFF
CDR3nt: TGTGCCAGCAGTTACTCGGGGAACCCTAATGAAAAACTGTTTTTT

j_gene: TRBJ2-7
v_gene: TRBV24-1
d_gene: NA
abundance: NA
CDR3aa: CATSDFGQYCFDEQYF
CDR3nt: TGTGCCACCAGTGATTTTGGTCAATACTGTTTTGACGAGCAGTACTTC

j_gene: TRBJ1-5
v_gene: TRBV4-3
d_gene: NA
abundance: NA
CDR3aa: CASSQEAGNQPQHF
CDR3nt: TGCGCCAGCAGCCAAGAAGCGGGCAATCAGCCCCAGCATTTT

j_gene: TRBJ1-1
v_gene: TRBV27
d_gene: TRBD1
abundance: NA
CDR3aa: CASSFSGTGGTEAFF
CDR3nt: TGTGCCAGCAGCTTTTCCGGGACAGGGGGCACTGAAGCTTTCTTT

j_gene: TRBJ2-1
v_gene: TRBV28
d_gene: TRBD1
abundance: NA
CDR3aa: CATLDRGDYNEQFF
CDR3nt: TGTGCCACCCTCGACAGGGGAGACTACAATGAGCAGTTCTTC

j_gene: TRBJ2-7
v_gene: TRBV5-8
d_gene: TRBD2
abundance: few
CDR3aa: CASSLGLAGTYEQYF
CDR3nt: TGTGCCAGCAGCTTGGGTCTAGCGGGGACCTACGAGCAGTACTTC

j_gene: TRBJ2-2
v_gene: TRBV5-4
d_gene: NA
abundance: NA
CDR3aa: CASSDGGTGELFF
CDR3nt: TGTGCCAGCAGCGACGGTGGCACCGGGGAGCTGTTTTTT

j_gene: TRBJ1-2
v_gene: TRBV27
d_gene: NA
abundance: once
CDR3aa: CASSLEGYGYTF
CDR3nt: TGTGCCAGCAGTTTGGAAGGCTATGGCTACACCTTC

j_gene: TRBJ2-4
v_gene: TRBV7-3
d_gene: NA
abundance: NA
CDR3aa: CASSQGHQNIQYF
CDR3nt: TGTGCCAGCAGCCAGGGACATCAAAACATTCAGTACTTC

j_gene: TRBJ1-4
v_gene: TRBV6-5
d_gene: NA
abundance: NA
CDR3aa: CASSAGGEKLFF
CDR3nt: TGTGCCAGCAGCGCTGGGGGGGAAAAACTGTTTTTT

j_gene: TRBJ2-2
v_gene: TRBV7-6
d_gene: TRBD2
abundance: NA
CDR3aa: CASSTPGLAGGRGGELFF
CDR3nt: TGTGCCAGCAGCACCCCGGGACTAGCGGGAGGAAGGGGCGGGGAGCTGTTTTTT

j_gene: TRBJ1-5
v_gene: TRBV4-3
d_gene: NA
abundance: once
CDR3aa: CASSQDADLQPQHF
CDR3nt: TGCGCCAGCAGCCAAGATGCAGATTTACAGCCCCAGCATTTT

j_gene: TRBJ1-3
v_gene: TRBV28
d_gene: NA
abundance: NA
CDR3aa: CASSLAGSSGNTIYF
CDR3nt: TGTGCCAGCAGTTTGGCAGGGAGCTCTGGAAACACCATATATTTT

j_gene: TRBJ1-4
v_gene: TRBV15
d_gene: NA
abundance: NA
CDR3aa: CATSGGTAPATNEKLFF
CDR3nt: TGTGCCACCAGCGGAGGGACGGCACCCGCAACTAATGAAAAACTGTTTTTT

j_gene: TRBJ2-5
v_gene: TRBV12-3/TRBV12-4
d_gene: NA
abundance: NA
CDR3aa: CASSPDAGETQYF
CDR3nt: TGTGCCAGCAGTCCGGACGCTGGTGAGACCCAGTACTTC

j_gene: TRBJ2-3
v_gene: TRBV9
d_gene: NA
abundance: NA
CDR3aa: CASGGGLTDTQYF
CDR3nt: TGTGCCAGCGGTGGGGGACTCACAGATACGCAGTATTTT

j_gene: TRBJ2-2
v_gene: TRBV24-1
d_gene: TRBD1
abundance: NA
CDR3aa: CATSDTAGGTGELFF
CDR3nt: TGTGCCACCAGTGATACCGCAGGGGGCACCGGGGAGCTGTTTTTT

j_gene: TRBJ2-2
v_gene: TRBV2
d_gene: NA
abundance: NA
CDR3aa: CASTVTGPHANTGELFF
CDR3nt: TGTGCCAGCACTGTCACGGGACCCCACGCGAACACCGGGGAGCTGTTTTTT

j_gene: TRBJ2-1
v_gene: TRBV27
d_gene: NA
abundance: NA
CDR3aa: CASSSALRDEQFF
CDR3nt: TGTGCCAGCAGTTCAGCCCTGCGGGACGAGCAGTTCTTC